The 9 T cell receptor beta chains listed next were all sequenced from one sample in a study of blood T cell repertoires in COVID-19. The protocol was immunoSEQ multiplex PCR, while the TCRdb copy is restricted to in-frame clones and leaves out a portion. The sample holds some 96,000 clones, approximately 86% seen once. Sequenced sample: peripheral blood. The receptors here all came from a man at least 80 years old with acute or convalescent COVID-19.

CDR3: CASSNRGYEQYF. CDR3 coding DNA: TGTGCCAGCAGTAACCGGGGCTACGAGCAGTACTTC. The chain has TRBV6-5 and TRBJ2-7, with a weak D call TRBD2 (5 bases). There are 12 residues in the CDR3. The V gene's germline CDR1 is MNHEY and CDR2 SVGAGI. V was clipped by 5 bases and J by 3 bases, with 8 bases between them.

CDR3 sequence (DNA): TGTGCCAGCAGTTTACAGGGGGTAATCACAGATACGCAGTATTTT. Translating gives CASSLQGVITDTQYF. This chain joins TRBV7-2 and TRBJ2-3, with TRBD1 matching 8 bases. The V gene's germline CDR1 is SGHTA and CDR2 FQGNSA. This CDR3 region has 15 residues. V shed 6 bases, J shed 2 bases, and the junction held 7 bases outside the gene matches. The variable domain in full, with the rest retrieved from reference TRBV7-2 and TRBJ2-3, is GAGVSQSPSNKVTEKGKDVELRCDPISGHTALYWYRQSLGQGLEFLIYFQGNSAPDKSGLPSDRFSAERTGGSVSTLTIQRTQQEDSAVYLCASSLQGVITDTQYFGPGTRLTVL.

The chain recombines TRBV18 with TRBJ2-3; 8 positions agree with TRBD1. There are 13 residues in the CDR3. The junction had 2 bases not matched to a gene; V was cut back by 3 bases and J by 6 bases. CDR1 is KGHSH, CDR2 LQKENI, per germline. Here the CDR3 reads CASSPGQADTQYF. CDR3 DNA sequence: TGTGCCAGCTCACCGGGACAGGCCGATACGCAGTATTTT.

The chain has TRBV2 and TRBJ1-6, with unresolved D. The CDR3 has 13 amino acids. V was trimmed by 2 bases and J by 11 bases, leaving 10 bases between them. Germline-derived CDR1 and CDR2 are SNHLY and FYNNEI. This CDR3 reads CASSEREDTPLHF. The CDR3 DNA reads TGTGCCAGCAGTGAACGGGAGGATACACCCCTCCACTTT. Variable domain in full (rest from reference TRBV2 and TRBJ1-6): EPEVTQTPSHQVTQMGQEVILRCVPISNHLYFYWYRQILGQKVEFLVSFYNNEISEKSEIFDDQFSVERPDGSNFTLKIRSTKLEDSAMYFCASSEREDTPLHFGNGTRLTVT.

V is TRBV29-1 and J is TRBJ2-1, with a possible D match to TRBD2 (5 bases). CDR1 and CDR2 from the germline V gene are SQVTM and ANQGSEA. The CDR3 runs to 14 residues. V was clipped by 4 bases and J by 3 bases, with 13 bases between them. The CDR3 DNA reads TGCAGCGTTGGGGGTTCGGCGGGCTACAATGAGCAGTTCTTC. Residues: CSVGGSAGYNEQFF.

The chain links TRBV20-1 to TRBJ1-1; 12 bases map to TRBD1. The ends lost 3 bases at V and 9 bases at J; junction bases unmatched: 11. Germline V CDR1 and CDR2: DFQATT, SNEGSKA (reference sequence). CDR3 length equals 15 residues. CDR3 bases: TGCAGTGCTAGTACCGGGACAGGGGGCTTCTCCCAAGCTTTCTTT. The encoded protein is CSASTGTGGFSQAFF.

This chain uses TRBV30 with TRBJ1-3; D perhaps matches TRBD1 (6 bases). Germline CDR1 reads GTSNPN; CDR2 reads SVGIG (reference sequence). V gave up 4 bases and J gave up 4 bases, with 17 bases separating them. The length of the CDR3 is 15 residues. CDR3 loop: CAWTKAGGAGNTIYF. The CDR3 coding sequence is TGTGCCTGGACGAAAGCCGGGGGGGCGGGAAACACCATATATTTT. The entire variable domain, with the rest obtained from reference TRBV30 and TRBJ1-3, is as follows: SQTIHQWPATLVQPVGSPLSLECTVEGTSNPNLYWYRQAAGRGLQLLFYSVGIGQISSEVPQNLSASRPQDRQFILSSKKLLLSDSGFYLCAWTKAGGAGNTIYFGEGSWLTVV.

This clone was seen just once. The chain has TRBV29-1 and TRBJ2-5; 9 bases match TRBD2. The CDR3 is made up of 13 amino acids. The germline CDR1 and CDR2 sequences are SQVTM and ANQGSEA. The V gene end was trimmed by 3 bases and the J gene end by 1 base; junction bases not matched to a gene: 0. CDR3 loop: CSVETSGQETQYF. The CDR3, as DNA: TGCAGCGTTGAGACTAGCGGCCAAGAGACCCAGTACTTC. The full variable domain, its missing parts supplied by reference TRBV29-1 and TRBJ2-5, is SAVISQKPSRDICQRGTSLTIQCQVDSQVTMMFWYRQQPGQSLTLIATANQGSEATYESGFVIDKFPISRPNLTFSTLTVSNMSPEDSSIYLCSVETSGQETQYFGPGTRLLVL.

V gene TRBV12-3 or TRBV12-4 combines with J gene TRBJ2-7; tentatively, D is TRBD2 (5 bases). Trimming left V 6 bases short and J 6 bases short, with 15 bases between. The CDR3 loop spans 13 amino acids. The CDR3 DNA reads TGTGCCAGCAGCCAAAACCCCGCGGGCGAGCAGTACTTC. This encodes CASSQNPAGEQYF.